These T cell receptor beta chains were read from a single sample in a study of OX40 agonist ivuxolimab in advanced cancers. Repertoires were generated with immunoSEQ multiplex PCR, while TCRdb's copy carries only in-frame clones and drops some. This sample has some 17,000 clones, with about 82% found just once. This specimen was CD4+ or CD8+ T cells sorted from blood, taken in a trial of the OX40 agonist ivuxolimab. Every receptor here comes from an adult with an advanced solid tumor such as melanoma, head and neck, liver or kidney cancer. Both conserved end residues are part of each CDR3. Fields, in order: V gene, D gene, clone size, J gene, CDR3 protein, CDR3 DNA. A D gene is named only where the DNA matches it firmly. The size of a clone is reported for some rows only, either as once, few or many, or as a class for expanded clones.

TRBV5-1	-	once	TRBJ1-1	CASSLQAVNTEAFF	TGCGCCAGCAGCCTTCAAGCAGTCAACACTGAAGCTTTCTTT
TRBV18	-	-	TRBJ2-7	CASSPPESSYEQYF	TGTGCCAGCTCACCACCGGAAAGCTCCTACGAGCAGTACTTC
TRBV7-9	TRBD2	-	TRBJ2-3	CASSLTRGTSGRNGDTQYF	TGTGCCAGCAGCTTAACAAGGGGGACTAGCGGGAGGAATGGAGATACGCAGTATTTT
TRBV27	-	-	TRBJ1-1	CASSLRGGRGNTEAFF	TGTGCCAGCAGTTTAAGAGGGGGAAGAGGGAACACTGAAGCTTTCTTT
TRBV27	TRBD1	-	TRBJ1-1	CASSLWGQGGTEAFF	TGTGCCAGCAGTTTATGGGGACAGGGGGGCACTGAAGCTTTCTTT
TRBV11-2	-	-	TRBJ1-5	CASSLSPYSNQPQHF	TGTGCCAGCAGTTTATCCCCTTATAGCAATCAGCCCCAGCATTTT
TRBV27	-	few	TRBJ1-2	CASSYSADPNYGYTF	TGTGCCAGCAGTTACTCGGCGGACCCTAACTATGGCTACACCTTC
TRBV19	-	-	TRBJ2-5	CASSIEAGAETQYF	TGTGCCAGTAGTATAGAGGCGGGGGCAGAGACCCAGTACTTC
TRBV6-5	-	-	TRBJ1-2	CASRGGQSYGYTF	TGTGCCAGCAGGGGGGGCCAGAGCTATGGCTACACCTTC
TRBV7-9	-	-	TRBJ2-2	CASSLAVTANTGELFF	TGTGCCAGCAGCTTAGCTGTAACAGCGAACACCGGGGAGCTGTTTTTT
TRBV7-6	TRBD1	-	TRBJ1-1	CASSPGQENTEAFF	TGTGCCAGCAGCCCGGGACAGGAGAACACTGAAGCTTTCTTT
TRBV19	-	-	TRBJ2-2	CASRIGNTGELFF	TGTGCCAGTAGAATCGGAAACACCGGGGAGCTGTTTTTT
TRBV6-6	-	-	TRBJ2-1	CASSSGGEQFF	TGTGCCAGCAGTTCGGGTGGAGAGCAGTTCTTC
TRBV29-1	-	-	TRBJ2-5	CSVVIETQYF	TGCAGCGTTGTGATCGAGACCCAGTACTTC
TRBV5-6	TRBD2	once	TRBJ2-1	CASSFPGSGRGNEQFF	TGTGCCAGCAGCTTCCCGGGTAGCGGGAGGGGCAATGAGCAGTTCTTC
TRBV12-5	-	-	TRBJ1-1	CASGLVNTGEAFF	TGTGCTAGTGGTTTGGTAAATACGGGTGAAGCTTTCTTT
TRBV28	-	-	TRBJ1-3	CASSSVGEEANTIYF	TGTGCCAGCAGCTCTGTGGGGGAAGAAGCAAACACCATATATTTT
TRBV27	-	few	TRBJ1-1	CASRRGAPNTEAFF	TGTGCCAGCAGGAGAGGGGCCCCCAACACTGAAGCTTTCTTT
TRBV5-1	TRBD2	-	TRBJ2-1	CASSTGLAGGSYNEQFF	TGCGCCAGCAGCACGGGACTAGCGGGAGGATCCTACAATGAGCAGTTCTTC
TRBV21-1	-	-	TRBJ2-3	CASSKGARTDTQYF	TGTGCCAGCAGCAAAGGGGCCCGCACAGATACGCAGTATTTT
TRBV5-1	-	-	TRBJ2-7	CASSLEGYEQYF	TGCGCCAGCAGCTTGGAAGGCTACGAGCAGTACTTC
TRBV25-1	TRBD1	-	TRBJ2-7	CASSPGQGNEQYF	TGTGCCAGCAGTCCGGGACAGGGAAACGAGCAGTACTTC
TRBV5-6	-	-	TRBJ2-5	CASSLGGRREETQYF	TGTGCCAGCAGCTTGGGTGGCAGGCGGGAAGAGACCCAGTACTTC
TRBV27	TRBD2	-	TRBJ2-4	CASVTGTRQYF	TGTGCCAGCGTGACCGGGACTAGACAGTACTTC
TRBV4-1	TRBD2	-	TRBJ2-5	CASSQEGSGGLETQYF	TGCGCCAGCAGCCAAGAGGGTAGCGGGGGTTTGGAGACCCAGTACTTC
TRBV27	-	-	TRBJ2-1	CASSLSAGAYEQFF	TGTGCCAGCAGTTTATCGGCGGGGGCGTATGAGCAGTTCTTC
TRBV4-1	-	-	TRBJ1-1	CASSYSGVNTEAFF	TGCGCCAGCAGCTATTCAGGGGTTAACACTGAAGCTTTCTTT
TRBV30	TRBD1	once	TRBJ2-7	CAWSSGQSYEQYF	TGTGCCTGGAGTTCGGGACAGTCCTACGAGCAGTACTTC
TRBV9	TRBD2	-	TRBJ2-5	CASSPRRSGGETQYF	TGTGCCAGCAGCCCTCGCCGATCGGGAGGAGAGACCCAGTACTTC
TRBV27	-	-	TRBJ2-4	CASSSSPGTLYF	TGTGCCAGCAGTTCCTCCCCCGGGACACTGTACTTC
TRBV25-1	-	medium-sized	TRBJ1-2	CASSVGTRYTF	TGTGCCAGCAGTGTGGGGACCCGCTACACCTTC
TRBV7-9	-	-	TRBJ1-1	CASSSPLGVGTEAFF	TGTGCCAGCAGCTCCCCCTTAGGGGTAGGCACTGAAGCTTTCTTT
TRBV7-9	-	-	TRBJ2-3	CASSYQGDTQYF	TGTGCCAGCAGCTACCAGGGTGATACGCAGTATTTT
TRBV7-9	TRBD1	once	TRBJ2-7	CASSKEQGDFYEQYF	TGTGCCAGCAGCAAAGAACAGGGGGACTTCTACGAGCAGTACTTC
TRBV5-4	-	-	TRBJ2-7	CASSFAGSSYEQYF	TGTGCCAGCAGCTTTGCGGGGAGCTCCTACGAGCAGTACTTC
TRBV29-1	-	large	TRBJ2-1	CSVAQGPESSVEQFF	TGCAGCGTTGCCCAGGGACCCGAGTCCTCAGTTGAGCAGTTCTTC
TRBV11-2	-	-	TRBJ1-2	CASSAPWAGDPHGYTF	TGTGCCAGCAGCGCCCCCTGGGCAGGGGATCCCCATGGCTACACCTTC
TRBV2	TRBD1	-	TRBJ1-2	CASKGGREAYGYTF	TGTGCCAGCAAAGGGGGCAGGGAGGCCTATGGCTACACCTTC
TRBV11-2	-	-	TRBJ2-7	CASSLGAIYEQYF	TGTGCCAGCAGCTTAGGGGCAATCTACGAGCAGTACTTC
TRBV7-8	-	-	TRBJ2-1	CASSFRDLLRDEQFF	TGTGCCAGCAGCTTCCGGGACTTACTCCGGGATGAGCAGTTCTTC
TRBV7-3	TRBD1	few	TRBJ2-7	CASSSGTEEQYF	TGTGCCAGCAGCTCCGGGACAGAAGAGCAGTACTTC
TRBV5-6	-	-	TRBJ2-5	CASSERHLQETQYF	TGTGCCAGCAGCGAAAGACACCTCCAAGAGACCCAGTACTTC
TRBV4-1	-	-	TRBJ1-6	CASSLRRGSNSPLHF	TGCGCCAGCAGCCTCCGCAGGGGCTCGAATTCACCCCTCCACTTT
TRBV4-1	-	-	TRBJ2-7	CASSHRDGDYEQYF	TGCGCCAGCAGCCACCGGGACGGAGACTACGAGCAGTACTTC
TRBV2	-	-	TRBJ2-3	CASSWTESTDTQYF	TGTGCCAGCAGCTGGACAGAAAGCACAGATACGCAGTATTTT
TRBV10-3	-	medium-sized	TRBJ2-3	CAISEVSADTQYF	TGTGCCATCAGTGAAGTCAGTGCCGATACGCAGTATTTT
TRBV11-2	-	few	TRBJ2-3	CASSFGGGYSDTQYF	TGTGCCAGCAGCTTTGGGGGAGGCTATTCAGATACGCAGTATTTT
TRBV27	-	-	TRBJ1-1	CASGRGMNTEAFF	TGTGCCAGCGGCAGGGGCATGAACACTGAAGCTTTCTTT
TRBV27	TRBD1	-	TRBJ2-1	CATQARTGGSEGFALSYNEQFF	TGTGCCACCCAGGCCAGGACAGGGGGCTCTGAGGGTTTTGCTCTCTCCTACAATGAGCAGTTCTTC
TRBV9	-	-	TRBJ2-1	CASSPSGDPNNEQFF	TGTGCCAGCAGCCCCTCAGGAGATCCTAACAATGAGCAGTTCTTC
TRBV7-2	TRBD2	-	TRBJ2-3	CASSRTSGRGDTQYF	TGTGCCAGCAGCCGGACTAGCGGGAGAGGCGATACGCAGTATTTT
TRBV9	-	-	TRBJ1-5	CASSVGDGSNQPQHF	TGTGCCAGCAGCGTAGGCGACGGTAGCAATCAGCCCCAGCATTTT
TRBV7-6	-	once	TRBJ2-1	CASSQTAYNEQFF	TGTGCCAGCAGCCAGACAGCTTACAATGAGCAGTTCTTC
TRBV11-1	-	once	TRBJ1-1	CASSFPWGERAEAFF	TGTGCCAGCAGCTTTCCATGGGGGGAGAGGGCTGAAGCTTTCTTT